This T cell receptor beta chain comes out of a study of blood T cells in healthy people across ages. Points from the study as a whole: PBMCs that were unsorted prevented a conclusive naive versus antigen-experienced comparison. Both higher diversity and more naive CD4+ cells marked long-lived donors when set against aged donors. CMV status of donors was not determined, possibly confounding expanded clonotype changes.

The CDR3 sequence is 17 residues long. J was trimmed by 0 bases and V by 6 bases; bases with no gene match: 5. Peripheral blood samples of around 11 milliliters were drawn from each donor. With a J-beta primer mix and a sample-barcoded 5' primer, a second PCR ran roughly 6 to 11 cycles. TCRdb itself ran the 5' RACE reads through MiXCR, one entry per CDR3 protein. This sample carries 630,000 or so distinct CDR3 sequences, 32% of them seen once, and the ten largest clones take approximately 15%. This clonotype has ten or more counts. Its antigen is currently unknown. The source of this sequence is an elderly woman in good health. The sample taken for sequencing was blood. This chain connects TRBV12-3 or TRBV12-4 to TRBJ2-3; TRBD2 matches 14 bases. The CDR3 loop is CASSGTSGGTSTDTQYF. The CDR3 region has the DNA TGTGCCAGCAGCGGGACTAGCGGGGGAACTAGCACAGATACGCAGTATTTT.